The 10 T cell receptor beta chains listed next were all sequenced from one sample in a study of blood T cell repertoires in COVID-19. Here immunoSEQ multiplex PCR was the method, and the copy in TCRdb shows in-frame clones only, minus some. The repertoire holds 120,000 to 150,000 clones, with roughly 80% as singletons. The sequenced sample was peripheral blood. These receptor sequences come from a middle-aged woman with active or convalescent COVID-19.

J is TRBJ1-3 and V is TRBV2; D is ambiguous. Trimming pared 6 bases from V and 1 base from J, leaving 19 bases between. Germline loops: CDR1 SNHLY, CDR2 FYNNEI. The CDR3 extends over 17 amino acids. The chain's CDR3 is CASSNPPAATSGNTIYF. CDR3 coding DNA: TGTGCCAGCAGCAACCCGCCGGCGGCTACTTCTGGAAACACCATATATTTT.

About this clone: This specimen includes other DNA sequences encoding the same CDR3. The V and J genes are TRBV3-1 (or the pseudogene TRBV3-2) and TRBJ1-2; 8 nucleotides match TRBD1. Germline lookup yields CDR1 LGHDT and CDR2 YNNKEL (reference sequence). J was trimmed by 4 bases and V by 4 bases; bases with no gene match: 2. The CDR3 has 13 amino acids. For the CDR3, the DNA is TGTGCCAGCAGCCGGGACAGGTCCTATGGCTACACCTTC. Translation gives CASSRDRSYGYTF.

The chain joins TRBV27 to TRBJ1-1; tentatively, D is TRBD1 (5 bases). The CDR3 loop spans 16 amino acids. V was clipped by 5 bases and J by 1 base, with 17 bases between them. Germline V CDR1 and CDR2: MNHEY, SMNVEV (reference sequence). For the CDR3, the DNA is TGTGCCAGCAGTCGCTGGGGAACAGGCCCGAACACTGAAGCTTTCTTT. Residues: CASSRWGTGPNTEAFF.

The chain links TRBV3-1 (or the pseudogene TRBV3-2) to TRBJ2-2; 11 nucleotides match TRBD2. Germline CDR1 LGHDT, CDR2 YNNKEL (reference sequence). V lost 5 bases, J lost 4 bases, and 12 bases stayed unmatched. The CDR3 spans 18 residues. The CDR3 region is CASSESGLAGGRTGELFF. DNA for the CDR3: TGTGCCAGCAGCGAAAGCGGTCTAGCGGGGGGCCGCACCGGGGAGCTGTTTTTT.

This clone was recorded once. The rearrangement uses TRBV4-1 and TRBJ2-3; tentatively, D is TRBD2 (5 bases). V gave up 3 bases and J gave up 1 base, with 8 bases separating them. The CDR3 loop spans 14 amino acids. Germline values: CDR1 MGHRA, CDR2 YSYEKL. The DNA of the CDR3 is TGCGCCAGCAGCCAGACTACCCGCACAGATACGCAGTATTTT. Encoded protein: CASSQTTRTDTQYF.

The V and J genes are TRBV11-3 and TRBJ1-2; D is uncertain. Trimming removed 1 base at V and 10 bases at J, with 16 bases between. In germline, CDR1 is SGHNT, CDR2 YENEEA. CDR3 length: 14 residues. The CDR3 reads CASSLAPLTIIYTF. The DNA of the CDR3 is TGTGCCAGCAGCTTAGCCCCTTTGACAATTATCTACACCTTC. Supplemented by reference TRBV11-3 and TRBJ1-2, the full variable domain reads EAGVVQSPRYKIIEKKQPVAFWCNPISGHNTLYWYLQNLGQGPELLIRYENEEAVDDSQLPKDRFSAERLKGVDSTLKIQPAELGDSAVYLCASSLAPLTIIYTFGSGTRLTVV.

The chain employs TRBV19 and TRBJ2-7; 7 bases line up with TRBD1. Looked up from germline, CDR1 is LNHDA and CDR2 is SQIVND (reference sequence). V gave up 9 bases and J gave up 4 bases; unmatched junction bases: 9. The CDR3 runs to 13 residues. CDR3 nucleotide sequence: TGTGCCAGCGCCGGGACAGCCACGTACGAGCAGTACTTC. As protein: CASAGTATYEQYF.

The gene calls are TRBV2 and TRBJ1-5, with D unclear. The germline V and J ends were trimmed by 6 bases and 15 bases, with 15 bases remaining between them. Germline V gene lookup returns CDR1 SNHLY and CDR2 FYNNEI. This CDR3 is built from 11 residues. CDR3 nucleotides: TGTGCCAGCAGGTCAGACTTCGGACTGCATTTT. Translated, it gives CASRSDFGLHF. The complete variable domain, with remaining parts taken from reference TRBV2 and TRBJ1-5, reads EPEVTQTPSHQVTQMGQEVILRCVPISNHLYFYWYRQILGQKVEFLVSFYNNEISEKSEIFDDQFSVERPDGSNFTLKIRSTKLEDSAMYFCASRSDFGLHFGDGTRLSIL.

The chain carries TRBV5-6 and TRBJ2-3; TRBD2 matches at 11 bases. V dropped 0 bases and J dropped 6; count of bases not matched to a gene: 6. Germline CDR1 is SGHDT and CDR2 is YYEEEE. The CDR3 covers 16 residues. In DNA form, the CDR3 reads TGTGCCAGCAGCTTGGGTACTAGCGGGGGAAGGGATACGCAGTATTTT. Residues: CASSLGTSGGRDTQYF.

This CDR3 reads CASSVSGYYNEQFF. The DNA of the CDR3 is TGTGCCAGCAGCGTAAGCGGGTACTACAATGAGCAGTTCTTC. V is TRBV9 and J is TRBJ2-1, with a possible D match to TRBD2 (6 bases). V lost 1 base and J 3 bases, leaving 8 bases between the germline ends. Germline V gives CDR1 SGDLS, CDR2 YYNGEE. The CDR3 has 14 residues.